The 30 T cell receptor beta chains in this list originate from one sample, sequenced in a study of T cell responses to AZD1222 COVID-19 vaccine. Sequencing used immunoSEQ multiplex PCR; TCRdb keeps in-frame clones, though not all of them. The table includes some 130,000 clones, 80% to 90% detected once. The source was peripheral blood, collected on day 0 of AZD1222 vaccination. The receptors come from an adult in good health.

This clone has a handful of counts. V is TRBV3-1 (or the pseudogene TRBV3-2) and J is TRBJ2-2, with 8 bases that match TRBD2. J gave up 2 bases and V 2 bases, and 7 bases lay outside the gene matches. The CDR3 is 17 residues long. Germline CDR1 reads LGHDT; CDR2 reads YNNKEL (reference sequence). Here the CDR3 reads CASSQPRAGANTGELFF. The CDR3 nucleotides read TGTGCCAGCAGCCAACCCAGAGCGGGAGCAAACACCGGGGAGCTGTTTTTT.

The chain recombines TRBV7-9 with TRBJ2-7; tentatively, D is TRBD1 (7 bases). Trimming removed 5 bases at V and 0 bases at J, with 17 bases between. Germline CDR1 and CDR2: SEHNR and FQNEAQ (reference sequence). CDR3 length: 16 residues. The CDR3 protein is CASSTNRGLISYEQYF. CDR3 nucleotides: TGTGCCAGCAGCACAAACAGGGGACTCATCTCCTACGAGCAGTACTTC. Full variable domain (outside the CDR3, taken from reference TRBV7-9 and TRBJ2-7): DTGVSQNPRHKITKRGQNVTFRCDPISEHNRLYWYRQTLGQGPEFLTYFQNEAQLEKSRLLSDRFSAERPKGSFSTLEIQRTEQGDSAMYLCASSTNRGLISYEQYFGPGTRLTVT.

The CDR3 reads CASLSGTSSRGNTIYF. The CDR3 nucleotides read TGTGCCAGCCTATCCGGGACATCCAGTCGGGGAAACACCATATATTTT. The V gene is TRBV25-1, the J gene TRBJ1-3, with D perhaps matching TRBD1 (6 bases). This CDR3 spans 16 amino acids. V was clipped by 8 bases and J by 4 bases, with 21 bases between them. From germline, CDR1 is MGHDK and CDR2 SYGVNS.

CDR3 coding DNA: TGTGCCAGCAGCTGGAGGGAGGCCGGGGAGCTGTTTTTT. The encoded protein is CASSWREAGELFF. The J gene is TRBJ2-2, the V gene TRBV7-9; D is possibly TRBD2 (6 bases). This CDR3 is 13 amino acids long. The V gene's germline CDR1 is SEHNR and CDR2 FQNEAQ (reference sequence). V was trimmed by 4 bases and J by 6 bases, leaving 9 bases between them.

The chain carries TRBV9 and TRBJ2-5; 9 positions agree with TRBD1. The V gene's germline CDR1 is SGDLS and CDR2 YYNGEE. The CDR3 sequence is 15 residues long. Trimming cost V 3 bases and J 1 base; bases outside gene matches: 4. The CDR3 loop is CASSGDREPQETQYF. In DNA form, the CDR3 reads TGTGCCAGCAGCGGGGACAGGGAGCCCCAAGAGACCCAGTACTTC.

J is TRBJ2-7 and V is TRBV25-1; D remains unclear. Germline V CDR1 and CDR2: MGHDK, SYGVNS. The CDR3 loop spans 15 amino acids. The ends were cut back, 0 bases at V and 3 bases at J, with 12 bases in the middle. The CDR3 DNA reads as TGTGCCAGCAGTGAATACGACGGGCAGGTCTACGAGCAGTACTTC. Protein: CASSEYDGQVYEQYF.

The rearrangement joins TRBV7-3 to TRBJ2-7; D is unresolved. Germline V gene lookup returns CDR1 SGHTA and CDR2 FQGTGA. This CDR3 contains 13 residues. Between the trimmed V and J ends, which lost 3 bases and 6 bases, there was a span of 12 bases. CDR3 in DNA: TGTGCCAGCAGCTTCCGGGCCGCCGGCGAGCAGTACTTC. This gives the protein CASSFRAAGEQYF.

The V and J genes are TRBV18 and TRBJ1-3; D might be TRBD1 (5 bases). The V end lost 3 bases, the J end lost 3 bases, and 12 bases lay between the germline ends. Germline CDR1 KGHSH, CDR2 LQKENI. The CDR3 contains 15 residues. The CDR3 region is CASSPGTESGNTIYF. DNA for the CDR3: TGTGCCAGCTCACCCGGGACTGAAAGTGGAAACACCATATATTTT.

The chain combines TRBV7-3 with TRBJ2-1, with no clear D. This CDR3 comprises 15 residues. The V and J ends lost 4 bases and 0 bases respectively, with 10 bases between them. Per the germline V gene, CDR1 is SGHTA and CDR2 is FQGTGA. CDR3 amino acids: CASSSLSSSYNEQFF. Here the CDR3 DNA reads TGTGCCAGCAGCTCCCTCTCCTCCTCCTACAATGAGCAGTTCTTC. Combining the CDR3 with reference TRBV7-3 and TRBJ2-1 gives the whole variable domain GAGVSQTPSNKVTEKGKYVELRCDPISGHTALYWYRQSLGQGPEFLIYFQGTGAADDSGLPNDRFFAVRPEGSVSTLKIQRTERGDSAVYLCASSSLSSSYNEQFFGPGTRLTVL.

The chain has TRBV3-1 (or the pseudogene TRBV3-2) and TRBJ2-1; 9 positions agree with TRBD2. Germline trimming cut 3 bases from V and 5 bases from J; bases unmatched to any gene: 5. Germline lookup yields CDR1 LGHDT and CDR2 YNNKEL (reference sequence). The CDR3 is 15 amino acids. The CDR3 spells CASSQRGGNNNEQFF. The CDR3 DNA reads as TGTGCCAGCAGCCAGCGGGGGGGAAACAACAATGAGCAGTTCTTC.

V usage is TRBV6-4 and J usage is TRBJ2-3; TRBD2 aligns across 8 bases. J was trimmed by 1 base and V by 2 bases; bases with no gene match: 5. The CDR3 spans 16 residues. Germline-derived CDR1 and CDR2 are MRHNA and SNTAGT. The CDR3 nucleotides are TGTGCCAGCAGTGACCTCCGAGCGGGAGGCACAGATACGCAGTATTTT. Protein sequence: CASSDLRAGGTDTQYF.

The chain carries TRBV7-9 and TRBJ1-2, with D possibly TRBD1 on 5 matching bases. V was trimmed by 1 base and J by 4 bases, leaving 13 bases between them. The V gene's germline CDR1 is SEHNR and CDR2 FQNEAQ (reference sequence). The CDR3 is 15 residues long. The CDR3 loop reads CASSLEKGQVYGYTF. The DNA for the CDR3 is TGTGCCAGCAGCTTAGAAAAGGGGCAGGTCTATGGCTACACCTTC. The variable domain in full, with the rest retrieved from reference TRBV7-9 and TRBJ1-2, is DTGVSQNPRHKITKRGQNVTFRCDPISEHNRLYWYRQTLGQGPEFLTYFQNEAQLEKSRLLSDRFSAERPKGSFSTLEIQRTEQGDSAMYLCASSLEKGQVYGYTFGSGTRLTVV.

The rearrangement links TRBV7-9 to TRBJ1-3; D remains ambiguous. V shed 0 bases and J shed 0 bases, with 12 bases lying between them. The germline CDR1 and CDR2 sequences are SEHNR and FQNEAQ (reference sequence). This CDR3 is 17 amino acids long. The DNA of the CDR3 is TGTGCCAGCAGCTTAGCTTATGGAAGCAACTCTGGAAACACCATATATTTT. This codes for CASSLAYGSNSGNTIYF.

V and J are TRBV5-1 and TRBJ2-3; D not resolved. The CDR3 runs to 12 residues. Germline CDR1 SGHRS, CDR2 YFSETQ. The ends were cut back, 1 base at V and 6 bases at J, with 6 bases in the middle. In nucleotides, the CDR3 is TGCGCCAGCAGCTTGAGTAGCGATACGCAGTATTTT. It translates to CASSLSSDTQYF.

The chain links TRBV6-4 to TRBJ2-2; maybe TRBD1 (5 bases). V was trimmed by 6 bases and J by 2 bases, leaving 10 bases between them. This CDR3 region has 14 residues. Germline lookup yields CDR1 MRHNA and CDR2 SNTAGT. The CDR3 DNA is TGTGCCAGCAGAGCAGGGTTAAACACCGGGGAGCTGTTTTTT. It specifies CASRAGLNTGELFF.

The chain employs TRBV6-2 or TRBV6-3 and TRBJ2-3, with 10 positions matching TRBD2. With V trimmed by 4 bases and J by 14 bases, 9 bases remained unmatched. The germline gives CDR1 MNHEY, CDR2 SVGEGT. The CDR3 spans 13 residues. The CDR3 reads CASSLGGLAPLYF. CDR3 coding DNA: TGTGCCAGCAGTTTGGGGGGACTAGCGCCACTGTATTTT.

The CDR3 DNA reads as TGTGCCAGCAGCCCCGGACTAGCGGGGGGTTATACCTCCTACGAGCAGTACTTC. Amino acids: CASSPGLAGGYTSYEQYF. The V call is TRBV7-3, the J call TRBJ2-7, with 14 bases identical to TRBD2. V shed 5 bases and J 0 bases; nucleotides not matched to a gene: 9. CDR1 and CDR2 (germline): SGHTA, FQGTGA. The CDR3 consists of 18 residues. The full variable domain, rest sourced from reference TRBV7-3 and TRBJ2-7, is GAGVSQTPSNKVTEKGKYVELRCDPISGHTALYWYRQSLGQGPEFLIYFQGTGAADDSGLPNDRFFAVRPEGSVSTLKIQRTERGDSAVYLCASSPGLAGGYTSYEQYFGPGTRLTVT.

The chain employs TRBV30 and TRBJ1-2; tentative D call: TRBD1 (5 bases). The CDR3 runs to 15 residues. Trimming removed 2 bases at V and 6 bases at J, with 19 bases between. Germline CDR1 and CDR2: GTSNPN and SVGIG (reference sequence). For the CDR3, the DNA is TGTGCCTGGAGTTCCAACAGGAGAAGCCTAGATGGCTACACCTTC. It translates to CAWSSNRRSLDGYTF.

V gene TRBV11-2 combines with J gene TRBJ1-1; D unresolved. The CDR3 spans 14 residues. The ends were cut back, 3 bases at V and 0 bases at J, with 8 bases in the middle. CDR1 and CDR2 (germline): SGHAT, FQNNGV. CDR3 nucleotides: TGTGCCAGCAGCTTCGAGGGCATGAACACTGAAGCTTTCTTT. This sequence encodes CASSFEGMNTEAFF.

CDR3: CASLLQTGNTIYF. CDR3 DNA sequence: TGTGCCAGCCTTCTTCAGACTGGAAACACCATATATTTT. The chain employs TRBV18 and TRBJ1-3, with no clear D. The germline V gene has CDR1 KGHSH and CDR2 LQKENI. The V gene lost 8 bases and the J gene lost 2 bases, with 10 bases spanning the gap. The CDR3 is made up of 13 amino acids.

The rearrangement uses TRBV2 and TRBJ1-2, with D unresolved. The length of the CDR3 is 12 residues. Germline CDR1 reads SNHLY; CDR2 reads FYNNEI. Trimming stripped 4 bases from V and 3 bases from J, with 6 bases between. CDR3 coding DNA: TGTGCCAGCAGTGCAGGCTACTATGGCTACACCTTC. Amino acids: CASSAGYYGYTF.

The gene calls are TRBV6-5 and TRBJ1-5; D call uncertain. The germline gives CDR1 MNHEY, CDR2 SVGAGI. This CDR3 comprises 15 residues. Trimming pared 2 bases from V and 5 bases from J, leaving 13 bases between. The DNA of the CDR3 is TGTGCCAGCAGTTACACCTCAGGTGCAGATCAGCCCCAGCATTTT. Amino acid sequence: CASSYTSGADQPQHF.

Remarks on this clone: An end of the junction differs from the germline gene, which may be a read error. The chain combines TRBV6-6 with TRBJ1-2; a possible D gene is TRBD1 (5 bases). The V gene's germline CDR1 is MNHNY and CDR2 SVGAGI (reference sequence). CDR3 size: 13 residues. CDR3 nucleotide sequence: TGTGCCAGCAGTCGCGGGGACGGCACCTGGACCCTCTTC. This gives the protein CASSRGDGTWTLF.

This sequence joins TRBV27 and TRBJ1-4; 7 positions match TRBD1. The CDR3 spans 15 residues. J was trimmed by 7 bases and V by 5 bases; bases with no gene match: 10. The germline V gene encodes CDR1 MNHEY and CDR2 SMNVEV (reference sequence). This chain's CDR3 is CASSATTGRVEKLFF. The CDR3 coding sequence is TGTGCCAGCAGTGCCACGACAGGGAGGGTTGAAAAACTGTTTTTT.

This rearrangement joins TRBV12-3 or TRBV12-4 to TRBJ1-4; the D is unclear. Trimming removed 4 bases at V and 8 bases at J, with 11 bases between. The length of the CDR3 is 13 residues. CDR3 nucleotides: TGTGCCAGCAGTTCTTCCGGGAGCGAAAAACTGTTTTTT. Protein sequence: CASSSSGSEKLFF.

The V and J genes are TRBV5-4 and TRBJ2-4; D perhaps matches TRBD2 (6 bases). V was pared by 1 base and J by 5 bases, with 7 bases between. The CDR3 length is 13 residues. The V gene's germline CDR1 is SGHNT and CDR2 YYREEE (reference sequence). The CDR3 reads CASSLTGENIQYF. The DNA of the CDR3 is TGTGCCAGCAGCTTGACGGGGGAAAACATTCAGTACTTC.

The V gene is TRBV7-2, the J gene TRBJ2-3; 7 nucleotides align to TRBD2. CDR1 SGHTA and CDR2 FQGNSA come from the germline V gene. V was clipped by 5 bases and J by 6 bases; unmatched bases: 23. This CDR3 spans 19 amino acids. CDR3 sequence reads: CASSLWGSSGAIVGDTQYF. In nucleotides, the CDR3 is TGTGCCAGCAGCCTATGGGGTTCTAGCGGAGCGATAGTCGGGGATACGCAGTATTTT.

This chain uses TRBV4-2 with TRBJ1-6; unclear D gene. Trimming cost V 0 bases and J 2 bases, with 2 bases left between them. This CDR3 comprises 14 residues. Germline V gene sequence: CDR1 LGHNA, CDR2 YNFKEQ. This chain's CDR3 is CASSQEAYNSPLHF. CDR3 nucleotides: TGTGCCAGCAGCCAAGAAGCCTATAATTCACCCCTCCACTTT.

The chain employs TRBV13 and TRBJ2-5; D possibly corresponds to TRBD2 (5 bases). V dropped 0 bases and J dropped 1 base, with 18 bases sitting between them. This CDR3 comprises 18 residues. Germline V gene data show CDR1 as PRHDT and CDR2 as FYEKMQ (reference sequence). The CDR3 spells CASSLGEVLSLGQETQYF. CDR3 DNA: TGTGCCAGCAGCTTAGGGGAGGTTCTCAGCCTAGGCCAAGAGACCCAGTACTTC.

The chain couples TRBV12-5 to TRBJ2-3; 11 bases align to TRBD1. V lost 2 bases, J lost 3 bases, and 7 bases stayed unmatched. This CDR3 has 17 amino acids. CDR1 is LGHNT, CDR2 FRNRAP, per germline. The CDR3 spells CASGLSLWDRGTDTQYF. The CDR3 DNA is TGTGCTAGTGGTTTGTCCCTTTGGGACAGGGGGACAGATACGCAGTATTTT.